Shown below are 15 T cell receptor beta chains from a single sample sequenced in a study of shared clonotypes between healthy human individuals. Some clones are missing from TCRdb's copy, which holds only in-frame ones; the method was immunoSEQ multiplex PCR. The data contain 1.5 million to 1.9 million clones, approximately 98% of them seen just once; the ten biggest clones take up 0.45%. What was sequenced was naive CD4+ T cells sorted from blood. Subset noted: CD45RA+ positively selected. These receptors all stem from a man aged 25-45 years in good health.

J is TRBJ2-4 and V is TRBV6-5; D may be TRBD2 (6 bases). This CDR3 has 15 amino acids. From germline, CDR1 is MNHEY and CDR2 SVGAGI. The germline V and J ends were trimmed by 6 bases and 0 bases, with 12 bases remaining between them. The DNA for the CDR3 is TGTGCCAGCAGCCAACCGGGGGTAGCCAAAAACATTCAGTACTTC. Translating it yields CASSQPGVAKNIQYF.

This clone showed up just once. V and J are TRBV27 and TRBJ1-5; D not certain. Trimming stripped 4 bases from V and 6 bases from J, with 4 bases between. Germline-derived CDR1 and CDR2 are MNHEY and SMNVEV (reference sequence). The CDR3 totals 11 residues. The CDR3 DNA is TGTGCCAGCAGTTGTTGTCAGCCCCAGCATTTT. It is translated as CASSCCQPQHF.

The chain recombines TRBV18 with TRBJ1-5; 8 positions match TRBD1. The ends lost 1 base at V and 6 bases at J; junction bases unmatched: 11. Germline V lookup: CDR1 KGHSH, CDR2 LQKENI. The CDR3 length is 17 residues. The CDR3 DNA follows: TGTGCCAGCTCACCACTAAGAAACAGGGGGACCGGTCAGCCCCAGCATTTT. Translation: CASSPLRNRGTGQPQHF.

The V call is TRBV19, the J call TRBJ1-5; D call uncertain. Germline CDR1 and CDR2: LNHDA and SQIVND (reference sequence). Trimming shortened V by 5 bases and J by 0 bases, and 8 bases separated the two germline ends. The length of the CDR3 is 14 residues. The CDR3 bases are TGTGCCAGTAGTGGGGAGTATAGCAATCAGCCCCAGCATTTT. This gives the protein CASSGEYSNQPQHF.

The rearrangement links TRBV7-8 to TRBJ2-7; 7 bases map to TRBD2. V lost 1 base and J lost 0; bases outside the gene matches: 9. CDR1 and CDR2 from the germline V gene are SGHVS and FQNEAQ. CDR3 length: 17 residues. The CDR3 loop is CASSLDATGGLSYEQYF. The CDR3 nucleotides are TGTGCCAGCAGCTTAGACGCAACGGGAGGCCTCTCCTACGAGCAGTACTTC.

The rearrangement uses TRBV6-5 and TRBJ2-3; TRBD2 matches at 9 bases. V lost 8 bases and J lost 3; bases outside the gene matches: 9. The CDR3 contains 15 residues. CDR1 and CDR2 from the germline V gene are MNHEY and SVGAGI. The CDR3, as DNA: TGTGCCAGCGCTGTAGCGGGAGCAGGTACAGATACGCAGTATTTT. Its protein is CASAVAGAGTDTQYF.

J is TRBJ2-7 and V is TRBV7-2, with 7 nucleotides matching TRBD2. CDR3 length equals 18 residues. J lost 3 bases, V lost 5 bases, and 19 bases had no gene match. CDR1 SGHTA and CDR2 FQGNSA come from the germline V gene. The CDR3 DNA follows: TGTGCCAGCAGCCGATTAGGCGTGGCTCAGCGGGAATTCTACGAGCAGTACTTC. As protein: CASSRLGVAQREFYEQYF.

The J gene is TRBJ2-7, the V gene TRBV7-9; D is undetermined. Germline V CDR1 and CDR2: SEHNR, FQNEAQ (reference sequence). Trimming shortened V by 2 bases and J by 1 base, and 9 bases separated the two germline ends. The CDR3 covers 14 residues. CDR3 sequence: CASSLLGTSYEQYF. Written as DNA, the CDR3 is TGTGCCAGCAGCTTATTAGGAACGTCCTACGAGCAGTACTTC.

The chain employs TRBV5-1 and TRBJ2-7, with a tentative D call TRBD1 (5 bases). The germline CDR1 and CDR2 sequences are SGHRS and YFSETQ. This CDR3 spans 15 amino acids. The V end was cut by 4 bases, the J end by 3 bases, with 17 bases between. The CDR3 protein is CASSPPMDTNYEQYF. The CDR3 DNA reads TGCGCCAGCAGCCCACCGATGGACACCAACTACGAGCAGTACTTC.

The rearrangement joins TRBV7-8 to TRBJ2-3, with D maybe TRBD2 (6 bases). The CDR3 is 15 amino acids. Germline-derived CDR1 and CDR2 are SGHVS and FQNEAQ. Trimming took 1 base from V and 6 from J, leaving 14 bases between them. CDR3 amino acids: CASSLGRDPRDTQYF. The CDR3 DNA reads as TGTGCCAGCAGCTTAGGGCGGGACCCTCGGGATACGCAGTATTTT.

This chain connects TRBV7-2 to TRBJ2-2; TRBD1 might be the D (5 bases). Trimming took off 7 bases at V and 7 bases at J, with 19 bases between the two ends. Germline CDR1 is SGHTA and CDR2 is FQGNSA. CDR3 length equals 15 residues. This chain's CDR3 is CASTSASGWGGELFF. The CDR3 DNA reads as TGTGCCAGCACCTCTGCGTCAGGGTGGGGCGGGGAGCTGTTTTTT.

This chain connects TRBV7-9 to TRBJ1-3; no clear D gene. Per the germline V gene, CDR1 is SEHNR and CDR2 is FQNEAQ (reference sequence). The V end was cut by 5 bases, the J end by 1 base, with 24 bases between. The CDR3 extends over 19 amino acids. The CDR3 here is CASSPLRSGMGDSGNTIYF. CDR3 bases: TGTGCCAGCAGCCCCCTAAGGAGTGGAATGGGTGATTCTGGAAACACCATATATTTT.

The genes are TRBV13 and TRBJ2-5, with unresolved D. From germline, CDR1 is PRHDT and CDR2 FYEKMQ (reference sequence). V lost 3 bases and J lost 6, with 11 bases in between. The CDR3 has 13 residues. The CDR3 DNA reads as TGTGCCAGCAGCTTTCTAGGTATCCAGACCCAGTACTTC. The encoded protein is CASSFLGIQTQYF.

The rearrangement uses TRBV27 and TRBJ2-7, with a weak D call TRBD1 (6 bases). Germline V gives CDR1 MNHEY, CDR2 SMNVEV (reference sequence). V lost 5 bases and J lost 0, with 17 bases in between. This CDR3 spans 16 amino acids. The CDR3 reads CASSLLPGANSYEQYF. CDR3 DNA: TGTGCCAGCAGTCTACTGCCAGGGGCTAACTCCTACGAGCAGTACTTC.

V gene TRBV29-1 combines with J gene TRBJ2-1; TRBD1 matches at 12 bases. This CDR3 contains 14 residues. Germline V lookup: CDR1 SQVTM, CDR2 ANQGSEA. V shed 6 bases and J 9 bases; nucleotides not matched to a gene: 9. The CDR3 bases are TGCAGCGTCGGGGACAGGGGGCAGTGGAGTGAGCAGTTCTTC. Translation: CSVGDRGQWSEQFF.